This T cell receptor (beta chain) comes out of a study of early T cells in non-severe SARS-CoV-2 infection. One entry per CDR3 protein results from TCRdb running MiXCR on the 5' RACE reads. The sample shows 45,000 to 60,000 distinct CDR3 sequences, more than 9% of them seen only once. Germline V gene lookup returns CDR1 LGHDT and CDR2 YNNKEL (reference sequence). Trimming took 4 bases from V and 7 from J, leaving 13 bases between them. There are 14 residues in the CDR3. Overall study findings and caveats: Anti-spike CD8 specificities were favored by VDJdb matching, whose results missed private and CD4 specificities.

This clonotype has at least ten counts. Its cognate antigen is unknown. The specimen sequenced was whole blood. This chain connects TRBV3-1 to TRBJ1-4; D not certain. This sequence originates from an adult who was a healthcare worker with PCR-confirmed SARS-CoV-2 infection or an uninfected control (not recorded which). CDR3 sequence reads: CASSLLRGSEKLFF. The CDR3 nucleotides read TGTGCCAGCAGCCTCCTCCGGGGAAGTGAAAAACTGTTTTTT. Drawing the rest from reference TRBV3-1 and TRBJ1-4, the complete variable domain is DTAVSQTPKYLVTQMGNDKSIKCEQNLGHDTMYWYKQDSKKFLKIMFSYNNKELIINETVPNRFSPKSPDKAHLNLHINSLELGDSAVYFCASSLLRGSEKLFFGSGTQLSVL.